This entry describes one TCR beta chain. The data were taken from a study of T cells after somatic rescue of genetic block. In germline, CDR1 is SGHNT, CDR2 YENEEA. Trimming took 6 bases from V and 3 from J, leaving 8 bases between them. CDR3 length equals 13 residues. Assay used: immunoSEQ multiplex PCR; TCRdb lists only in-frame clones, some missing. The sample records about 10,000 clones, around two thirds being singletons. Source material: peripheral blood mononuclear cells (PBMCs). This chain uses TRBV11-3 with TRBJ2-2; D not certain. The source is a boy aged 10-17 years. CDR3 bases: TGTGCCAGCAGTTTCCAGGACACCGGGGAGCTGTTTTTT. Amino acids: CASSFQDTGELFF. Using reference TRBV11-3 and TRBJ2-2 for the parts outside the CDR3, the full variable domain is EAGVVQSPRYKIIEKKQPVAFWCNPISGHNTLYWYLQNLGQGPELLIRYENEEAVDDSQLPKDRFSAERLKGVDSTLKIQPAELGDSAVYLCASSFQDTGELFFGEGSRLTVL.